These 6 T cell receptor beta chains were all obtained from the same sample, sequenced in a study of OX40 agonist ivuxolimab in advanced cancers. The library was made by the immunoSEQ multiplex PCR assay. TCRdb retrieved this table from immuneACCESS and kept in-frame rearrangements only. Not all clones are present; in checked studies, unresolved V genes account for under half, and no reason is known for the remainder. The sample has roughly 91,000 clones on record, about 90% of them singletons. Jointly, the top ten make up 0.79% of the sample. The specimen was CD4+ or CD8+ T cells sorted from blood, collected in a trial of the OX40 agonist ivuxolimab. The receptors here all came from an adult with an advanced solid tumor such as melanoma, head and neck, liver or kidney cancer.

The chain links TRBV7-2 to TRBJ1-6, with D hard to call. V lost 6 bases, J lost 7 bases, and 13 bases lay in between. The germline CDR1 and CDR2 sequences are SGHTA and FQGNSA. The CDR3 has 14 amino acids. The CDR3 DNA reads TGTGCCAGCAGAGATCGGACGGGGAATTCACCCCTCCACTTT. Its translation: CASRDRTGNSPLHF. The variable domain in full, with the rest retrieved from reference TRBV7-2 and TRBJ1-6, is GAGVSQSPSNKVTEKGKDVELRCDPISGHTALYWYRQSLGQGLEFLIYFQGNSAPDKSGLPSDRFSAERTGGSVSTLTIQRTQQEDSAVYLCASRDRTGNSPLHFGNGTRLTVT.

V and J are TRBV19 and TRBJ2-3, with D perhaps TRBD1 (6 bases). The ends were cut back, 7 bases at V and 3 bases at J, with 20 bases in the middle. Germline V lookup: CDR1 LNHDA, CDR2 SQIVND (reference sequence). The CDR3 spans 16 residues. CDR3 residues: CASTPEGGSGTDTQYF. CDR3 DNA sequence: TGTGCCAGTACTCCTGAAGGGGGATCGGGTACAGATACGCAGTATTTT.

This clone appeared a few times. V usage is TRBV2 and J usage is TRBJ1-1, with D hard to call. Germline CDR1 reads SNHLY; CDR2 reads FYNNEI. CDR3 length equals 14 residues. V lost 4 bases and J lost 0, with 9 bases in between. The CDR3 sequence: CASSGLSVNTEAFF. The CDR3 coding sequence is TGTGCCAGCAGTGGACTCTCGGTGAACACTGAAGCTTTCTTT.

The chain is built from TRBV6-5 and TRBJ1-2; 7 positions agree with TRBD1. Trimming cost V 7 bases and J 7 bases; bases outside gene matches: 12. The CDR3 runs 14 residues. From germline, CDR1 is MNHEY and CDR2 SVGAGI. The CDR3 loop is CASTSRRGRGGYTF. CDR3 nucleotide sequence: TGTGCCAGCACCAGTCGGAGGGGGCGAGGTGGCTACACCTTC.

The chain recombines TRBV4-3 with TRBJ2-3, with 12 positions matching TRBD2. The CDR3 has 16 residues. The trim removed 4 bases at V and 0 bases at J, leaving 2 bases unmatched. The germline gives CDR1 LGHNA, CDR2 YSLEER. This CDR3 is CASSPTSGGSTDTQYF. DNA of the CDR3: TGCGCCAGCAGCCCGACTAGCGGGGGTAGCACAGATACGCAGTATTTT.

Comments on this clone: Mismatch with germline at one junction end may stem from a read error. J is TRBJ2-5 and V is TRBV7-7; D remains ambiguous. There are 13 residues in the CDR3. Germline V gene data show CDR1 as SSHAT and CDR2 as FNYEAQ (reference sequence). The CDR3 DNA follows: TGTGCTAGCAGCCAGTCGTTAGGAGAGACCCAGTACTTC. Translating it yields CASSQSLGETQYF.